This T cell receptor (beta chain) is from a study of CD8 T cells in Susac syndrome. The authors sequenced TCR beta from blood CD8+ and CD4+ T cells. Relapsing-remitting disease, either stable or active, was present in the treatment-naive patients who were the multiple sclerosis controls. Negative isolation was used for CD8+ and CD4+ T cells and FACS enrichment for TEMRA cells. Trimming pared 3 bases from V and 7 bases from J, leaving 10 bases between. Germline V gives CDR1 LNHNV, CDR2 YYDKDF (reference sequence). The CDR3 sequence is 12 residues long. The authors reverse transcribed roughly 0.5 to 1 ug RNA with random hexamers. An immunoSEQ multiplex PCR amplified TCR beta CDR3 over 54 Vbeta and 13 Jbeta. TCRdb reprocessed the immunoSEQ multiplex PCR reads with MiXCR, giving one entry per CDR3 protein. The sample carries approximately 130,000 distinct CDR3 sequences, around 91% recorded once.

V is TRBV15 and J is TRBJ2-7, with TRBD2 as a possible D gene (5 bases). The source of this sequence is a human donor with multiple sclerosis. Specimen: CD8+ T cells from PBMCs. CDR3: CATSRPPGEQYF. The CDR3 DNA follows: TGTGCCACCAGCAGGCCGCCGGGGGAGCAGTACTTC.